Below are 27 T cell receptor beta chains sequenced from a single sample in a study of CD8 T cells in ankylosing spondylitis. TCRdb itself ran the 5' RACE reads through MiXCR, one entry per CDR3 protein. The sample carries under 250,000 distinct CDR3 sequences, roughly 32% recorded once. The sequencing sample was made of blood, either unsorted or a sorted T cell fraction (not recorded which). These receptors all come from a male donor with ankylosing spondylitis or in good health (not recorded which).

This chain connects TRBV24-1 to TRBJ2-5, with 11 bases lining up with TRBD1. V shed 5 bases and J 3 bases; nucleotides not matched to a gene: 4. In germline, CDR1 is KGHDR, CDR2 SFDVKD. The CDR3 runs 15 residues. The chain's CDR3 is CATSVWDRGEETQYF. For the CDR3, the DNA is TGTGCCACCAGTGTTTGGGACAGGGGGGAAGAGACCCAGTACTTC.

The V and J genes are TRBV5-5 and TRBJ2-3; 10 nucleotides line up with TRBD2. Germline CDR1 SGHKS, CDR2 YYEKEE (reference sequence). The CDR3 totals 14 residues. Losses at the gene ends were 1 base for V and 6 bases for J; bases not matched to a gene: 2. The CDR3 here is CASSLLAGVDTQYF. The CDR3 DNA sequence: TGTGCCAGCAGCTTGCTAGCGGGGGTGGATACGCAGTATTTT.

The V gene is TRBV30, the J gene TRBJ1-2; TRBD1 is a possible D gene (6 bases). This CDR3 has 14 residues. V lost 2 bases and J lost 4, with 14 bases in between. Germline values: CDR1 GTSNPN, CDR2 SVGIG (reference sequence). DNA for the CDR3: TGTGCCTGGAGTACCCCGGGACAACTCTATGGCTACACCTTC. Its protein is CAWSTPGQLYGYTF.

This clonotype came up a few times. The genes are TRBV29-1 and TRBJ2-5; perhaps D is TRBD1 or TRBD2 (5 bases each). This CDR3 contains 12 residues. V shed 1 base and J shed 3 bases, with 6 bases lying between them. Germline CDR1 is SQVTM and CDR2 is ANQGSEA. The DNA for the CDR3 is TGCAGCGTTGAAGGGGACGAAGAGACCCAGTACTTC. Translated: CSVEGDEETQYF.

This clonotype was counted between two and nine times. In nucleotides, the CDR3 is TGTGCCAGCAGCTTAGCGCAGGCAGGCCTGGGTTCGGGTGGCTACACCTTC. This translates into CASSLAQAGLGSGGYTF. V and J are TRBV7-2 and TRBJ1-2; unclear D gene. The CDR3 is 17 residues long. Trimming removed 0 bases from V and 7 bases from J, with 21 bases in between. From germline, CDR1 is SGHTA and CDR2 FQGNSA.

The rearrangement links TRBV28 to TRBJ1-5, with D unclear. Between the trimmed V and J ends, which lost 6 bases and 7 bases, there was a span of 16 bases. This CDR3 has 14 residues. In germline, CDR1 is MDHEN, CDR2 SYDVKM. CDR3 bases: TGTGCCAGCAGCTCCCTCGTAGGCACGCAGCCCCAGCATTTT. This sequence encodes CASSSLVGTQPQHF.

This clonotype was observed many times. The J gene is TRBJ2-3, the V gene TRBV7-3, with D unclear. The CDR3 runs 15 residues. Between the trimmed V and J ends, which lost 3 bases and 2 bases, there was a span of 12 bases. Germline CDR1 reads SGHTA; CDR2 reads FQGTGA. The CDR3 loop is CASSFFGGFTDTQYF. In DNA, the CDR3 is TGTGCCAGCAGCTTTTTCGGCGGATTCACAGATACGCAGTATTTT.

The chain uses TRBV10-3 and TRBJ2-2, with D possibly matching TRBD2 (6 bases). Germline V gives CDR1 ENHRY, CDR2 SYGVKD. The CDR3 is 13 residues long. The V end was cut by 10 bases, the J end by 4 bases, with 13 bases between. CDR3 loop: CATGGPLTGELFF. CDR3 nucleotide sequence: TGTGCCACCGGGGGTCCACTCACCGGGGAGCTGTTTTTT.

The DNA for the CDR3 is TGCAGCGTTACACAGACCGATTTGATTGCTACGCAGTATTTT. It encodes CSVTQTDLIATQYF. The V and J genes are TRBV29-1 and TRBJ2-3; D unresolved. Trimming took 5 bases from V and 8 from J, leaving 20 bases between them. CDR1 and CDR2 (germline): SQVTM, ANQGSEA. The CDR3 loop spans 14 amino acids.

This clonotype has only a few counts. This chain links TRBV20-1 with TRBJ2-3; D might be TRBD1 (6 bases). Trimming took 1 base from V and 7 from J, leaving 15 bases between them. This CDR3 is built from 14 residues. The germline gives CDR1 DFQATT, CDR2 SNEGSKA (reference sequence). CDR3 DNA sequence: TGCAGTGCTAGAGTGGCAGGGGTGTCTCATACGCAGTATTTT. Residues: CSARVAGVSHTQYF.

This rearrangement joins TRBV7-6 to TRBJ2-1, with D hard to call. The CDR3 is 14 amino acids. Trimming stripped 2 bases from V and 8 bases from J, with 13 bases between. Looked up from germline, CDR1 is SGHVS and CDR2 is FNYEAQ. The CDR3 coding sequence is TGTGCCAGCAGCTTAAAGCCCCCCCACGATGAGCAGTTCTTC. It is translated as CASSLKPPHDEQFF.

This chain connects TRBV28 to TRBJ1-2; D is unclear. The CDR3 has 12 residues. Germline-derived CDR1 and CDR2 are MDHEN and SYDVKM. V lost 1 base to trimming and J lost 8 bases, with 8 bases between them. This CDR3 reads CASSLSGKGYTF. CDR3 DNA sequence: TGTGCCAGCAGTTTATCCGGGAAGGGCTACACCTTC.

The genes are TRBV20-1 and TRBJ1-2; 11 bases agree with TRBD1. J lost 7 bases, V lost 1 base, and 5 bases had no gene match. Germline V gene lookup returns CDR1 DFQATT and CDR2 SNEGSKA (reference sequence). The CDR3 runs 14 residues. DNA for the CDR3: TGCAGTGCTAGAGGGACAGGGGGCGCTTCTGGCTACACCTTC. This sequence encodes CSARGTGGASGYTF.

The chain combines TRBV2 with TRBJ1-5, with 7 nucleotides matching TRBD1. CDR3 length: 15 amino acids. V shed 1 base, J shed 3 bases, and the junction held 3 bases outside the gene matches. The germline V gene encodes CDR1 SNHLY and CDR2 FYNNEI. Written as DNA, the CDR3 is TGTGCCAGCAGTGAAGGGGGACAGCTCAATCAGCCCCAGCATTTT. It yields the protein CASSEGGQLNQPQHF.

The chain couples TRBV5-5 to TRBJ1-4; a weak D match, TRBD1 (5 bases). V dropped 2 bases and J dropped 0 bases, with 11 bases sitting between them. CDR1 is SGHKS and CDR2 is YYEKEE in the germline V gene (reference sequence). The CDR3 loop spans 16 amino acids. The CDR3 nucleotides read TGTGCCAGCAGCTTCGGGACGTCTGCAACTAATGAAAAACTGTTTTTT. This sequence encodes CASSFGTSATNEKLFF.

The chain employs TRBV10-2 and TRBJ2-7, with TRBD1 identical over 7 bases. The V segment lost 6 bases and the J segment 5 bases; nucleotides outside the gene matches: 7. This CDR3 comprises 13 residues. The V gene's germline CDR1 is WSHSY and CDR2 SAAADI. The CDR3 reads CASRTGQQDEQYF. The CDR3 coding sequence is TGCGCCAGCAGAACGGGACAGCAGGACGAGCAGTACTTC.

This chain joins TRBV12-3 or TRBV12-4 and TRBJ2-5; 7 bases fit TRBD2. V trimming: 4 bases; J trimming: 1 base; junction bases outside the gene matches: 6. There are 15 residues in the CDR3. CDR3 residues: CASSYGGGFQETQYF. The CDR3 DNA sequence: TGTGCCAGCAGTTACGGGGGAGGGTTCCAAGAGACCCAGTACTTC.

V usage is TRBV10-3 and J usage is TRBJ2-3; 10 bases match TRBD2. The CDR3 has 17 residues. CDR1 is ENHRY and CDR2 is SYGVKD in the germline V gene. The V gene end was trimmed by 2 bases and the J gene end by 4 bases; junction bases not matched to a gene: 9. CDR3 residues: CAISEASGGAYADTQYF. CDR3 coding DNA: TGTGCCATCAGTGAGGCGAGCGGGGGGGCCTATGCAGATACGCAGTATTTT.

The chain employs TRBV7-9 and TRBJ1-5, with D uncertain. The CDR3 extends over 14 amino acids. CDR1 is SEHNR, CDR2 FQNEAQ, per germline (reference sequence). V lost 5 bases and J 0 bases, leaving 8 bases between the germline ends. The CDR3 coding sequence is TGTGCCAGCAGCAGCATGTTTAGCAATCAGCCCCAGCATTTT. Translated: CASSSMFSNQPQHF.

This clonotype was seen only a few times. V is TRBV21-1 and J is TRBJ2-3; the D call TRBD1 from the table was never checked on the DNA. TRBV21-1 constitutes a pseudogene. The CDR3 covers 17 residues. CDR3 in amino acids: CASSKRTQGSFTDTQYF. The CDR3 bases are TGTGCCAGCAGCAAAAGGACACAGGGTTCTTTCACAGATACGCAGTATTTT.

This clonotype has just a few counts. The chain has TRBV20-1 and TRBJ1-2; 8 bases match TRBD1. CDR1 DFQATT and CDR2 SNEGSKA come from the germline V gene (reference sequence). V dropped 6 bases and J dropped 8; count of bases not matched to a gene: 14. The CDR3 has 14 residues. Here the CDR3 DNA reads TGCAGTGCAATTCTTAGGACAGGGAGAAAAGGCTACACCTTC. Its protein product is CSAILRTGRKGYTF.

This chain connects TRBV5-1 to TRBJ2-7, with a possible D match to TRBD1 (6 bases). Trimming took off 0 bases at V and 5 bases at J, with 18 bases between the two ends. The CDR3 is made up of 16 amino acids. In germline, CDR1 is SGHRS, CDR2 YFSETQ. The CDR3 protein is CASSLGGQLGHHEQYF. The CDR3 DNA sequence: TGCGCCAGCAGCTTGGGAGGACAGTTGGGGCACCACGAGCAGTACTTC.

This clonotype was seen a handful of times. This chain joins TRBV5-1 and TRBJ2-7; D might be TRBD1 (5 bases). Germline V CDR1 and CDR2: SGHRS, YFSETQ. V shed 2 bases and J shed 2 bases, with 5 bases lying between them. CDR3 length: 12 amino acids. The CDR3 coding sequence is TGCGCCAGCAGCTTACAGGCCTACGAGCAGTACTTC. This translates into CASSLQAYEQYF.

The CDR3 spells CASSQDQGTGEAFF. The CDR3 DNA sequence: TGTGCCAGCAGCCAAGACCAAGGGACAGGGGAAGCTTTCTTT. The V gene is TRBV3-1, the J gene TRBJ1-1; 9 nucleotides agree with TRBD1. Per the germline V gene, CDR1 is LGHDT and CDR2 is YNNKEL (reference sequence). The J segment lost 8 bases and the V segment lost 0 bases, leaving 4 bases of the junction unmatched. The CDR3 length is 14 residues.

V gene TRBV20-1 combines with J gene TRBJ2-7; D is uncertain. This CDR3 spans 14 amino acids. V lost 1 base and J lost 2, with 12 bases in between. CDR1 is DFQATT, CDR2 SNEGSKA, per germline (reference sequence). In DNA form, the CDR3 reads TGCAGTGCTAGAGTCCCCACAGAAACCTACGAGCAGTACTTC. It translates to CSARVPTETYEQYF.

This clonotype was counted only a few times. The chain has TRBV20-1 and TRBJ2-3; TRBD2 matches at 7 bases. Germline assignment: CDR1 DFQATT and CDR2 SNEGSKA (reference sequence). The V gene end was trimmed by 6 bases and the J gene end by 1 base; junction bases not matched to a gene: 7. The CDR3 loop spans 14 amino acids. CDR3 coding DNA: TGCAGTGCATATGGGGGGGGTCGCACAGATACGCAGTATTTT. It translates to CSAYGGGRTDTQYF.

The sample holds a few counts of this clonotype. CDR3 region: CASSLRTEAFF. The CDR3 coding sequence is TGTGCCAGCAGCTTACGCACTGAAGCTTTCTTT. V is TRBV11-1 and J is TRBJ1-1; D is uncertain. V lost 2 bases to trimming and J lost 4 bases, with 2 bases between them. This CDR3 has 11 residues. The germline V gene encodes CDR1 SGHAT and CDR2 FQDESV (reference sequence).